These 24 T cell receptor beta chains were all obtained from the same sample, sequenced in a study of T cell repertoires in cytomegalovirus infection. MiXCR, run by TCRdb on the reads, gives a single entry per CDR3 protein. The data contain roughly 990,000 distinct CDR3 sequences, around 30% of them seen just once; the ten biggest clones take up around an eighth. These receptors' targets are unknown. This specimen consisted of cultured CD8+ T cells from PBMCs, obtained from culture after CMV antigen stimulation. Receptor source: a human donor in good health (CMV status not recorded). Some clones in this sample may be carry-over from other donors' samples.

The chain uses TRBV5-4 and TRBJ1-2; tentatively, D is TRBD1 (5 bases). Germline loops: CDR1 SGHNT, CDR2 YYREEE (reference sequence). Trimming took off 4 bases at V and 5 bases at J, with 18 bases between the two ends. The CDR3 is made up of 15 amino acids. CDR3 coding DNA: TGTGCCAGCAGCATCGCACCGACAGCCTTTTATGGCTACACCTTC. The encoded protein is CASSIAPTAFYGYTF.

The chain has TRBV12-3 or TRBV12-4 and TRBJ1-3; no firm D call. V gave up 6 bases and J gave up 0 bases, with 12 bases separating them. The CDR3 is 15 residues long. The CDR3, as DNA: TGTGCCAGCAGGTCCGACACGTTCTCTGGAAACACCATATATTTT. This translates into CASRSDTFSGNTIYF.

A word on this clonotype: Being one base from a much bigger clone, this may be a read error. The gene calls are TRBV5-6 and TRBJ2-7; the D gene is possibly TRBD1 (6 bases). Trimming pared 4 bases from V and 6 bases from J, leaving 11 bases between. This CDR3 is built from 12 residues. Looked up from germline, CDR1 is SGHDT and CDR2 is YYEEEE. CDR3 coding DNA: TGTGCCAGCAGCCAACAGGGTTCCGAGCAGTACTTC. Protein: CASSQQGSEQYF.

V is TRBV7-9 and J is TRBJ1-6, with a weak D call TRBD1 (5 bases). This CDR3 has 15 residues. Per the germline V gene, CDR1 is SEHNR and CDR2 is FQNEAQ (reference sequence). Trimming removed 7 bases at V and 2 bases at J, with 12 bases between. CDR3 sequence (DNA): TGTGCCAGCACCCTTGGGACCGCCTATAATTCACCCCTCCACTTT. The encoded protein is CASTLGTAYNSPLHF.

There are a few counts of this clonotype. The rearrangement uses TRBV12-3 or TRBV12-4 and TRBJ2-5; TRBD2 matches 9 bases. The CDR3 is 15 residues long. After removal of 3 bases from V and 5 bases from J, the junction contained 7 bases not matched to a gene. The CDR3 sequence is CASSFSGGWVETQYF. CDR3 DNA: TGTGCCAGCAGTTTTAGCGGGGGCTGGGTGGAGACCCAGTACTTC.

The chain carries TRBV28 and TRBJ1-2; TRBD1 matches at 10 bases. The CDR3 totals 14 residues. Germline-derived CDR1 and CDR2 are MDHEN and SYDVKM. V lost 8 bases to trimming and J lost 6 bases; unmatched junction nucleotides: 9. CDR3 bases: TGTGCCAGCCATTCGGACAGGGGGGTTCATGGCTACACCTTC. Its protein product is CASHSDRGVHGYTF.

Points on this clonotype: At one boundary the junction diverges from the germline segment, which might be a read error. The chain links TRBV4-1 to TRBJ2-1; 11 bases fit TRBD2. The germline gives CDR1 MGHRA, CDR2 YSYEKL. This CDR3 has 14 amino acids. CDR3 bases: TGTGCCAGCAACCAAGGACTAGCGGGCTATGAGCAGTTCTTC. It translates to CASNQGLAGYEQFF.

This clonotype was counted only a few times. Here the CDR3 DNA reads TGTGCCAGCAGTTTCGTAATTCCAACCCAGGGGGAATCCACAGCTAATTCACCCCTCCACTTT. The encoded protein is CASSFVIPTQGESTANSPLHF. The chain joins TRBV12-3 or TRBV12-4 to TRBJ1-6, with 7 nucleotides matching TRBD1. The ends lost 3 bases at V and 6 bases at J; junction bases unmatched: 23. The CDR3 contains 21 residues.

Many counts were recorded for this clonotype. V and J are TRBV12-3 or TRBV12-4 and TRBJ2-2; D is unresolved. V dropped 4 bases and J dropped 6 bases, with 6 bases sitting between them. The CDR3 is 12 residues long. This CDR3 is CASSSPAGELFF. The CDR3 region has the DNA TGTGCCAGCAGTTCCCCCGCCGGGGAGCTGTTTTTT.

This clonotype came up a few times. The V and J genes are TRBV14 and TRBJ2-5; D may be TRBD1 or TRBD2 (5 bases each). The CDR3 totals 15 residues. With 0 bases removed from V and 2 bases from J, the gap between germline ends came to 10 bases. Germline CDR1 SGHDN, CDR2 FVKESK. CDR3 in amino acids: CASSQEPGPQETQYF. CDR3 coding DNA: TGTGCCAGCAGCCAAGAGCCGGGGCCGCAAGAGACCCAGTACTTC.

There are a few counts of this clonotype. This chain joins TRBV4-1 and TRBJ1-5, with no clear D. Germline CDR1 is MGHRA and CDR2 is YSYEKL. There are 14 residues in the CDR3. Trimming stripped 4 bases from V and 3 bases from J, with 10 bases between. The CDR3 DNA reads TGCGCCAGCAGCCTTTCGGAGTACAATCAGCCCCAGCATTTT. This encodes CASSLSEYNQPQHF.

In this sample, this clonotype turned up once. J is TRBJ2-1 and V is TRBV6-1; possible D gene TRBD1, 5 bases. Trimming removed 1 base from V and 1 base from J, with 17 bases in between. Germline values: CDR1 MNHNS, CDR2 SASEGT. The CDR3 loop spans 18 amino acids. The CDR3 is CASSEEWAGFGSYNEQFF. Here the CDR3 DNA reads TGTGCCAGCAGTGAAGAGTGGGCAGGGTTCGGATCCTACAATGAGCAGTTCTTC.

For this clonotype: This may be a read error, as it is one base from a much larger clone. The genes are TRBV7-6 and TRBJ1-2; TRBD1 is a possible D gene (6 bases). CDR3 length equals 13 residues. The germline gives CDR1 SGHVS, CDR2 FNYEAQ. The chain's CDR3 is CTSSQGRYYGYTF. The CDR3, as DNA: TGTACCAGCAGCCAGGGGCGGTACTATGGCTACACCTTC.

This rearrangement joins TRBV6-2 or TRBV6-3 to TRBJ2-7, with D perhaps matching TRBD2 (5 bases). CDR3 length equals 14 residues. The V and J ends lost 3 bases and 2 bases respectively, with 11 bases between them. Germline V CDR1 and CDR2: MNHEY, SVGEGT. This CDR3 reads CASSYYDGTYEQYF. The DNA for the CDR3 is TGTGCCAGCAGTTATTACGACGGGACCTACGAGCAGTACTTC.

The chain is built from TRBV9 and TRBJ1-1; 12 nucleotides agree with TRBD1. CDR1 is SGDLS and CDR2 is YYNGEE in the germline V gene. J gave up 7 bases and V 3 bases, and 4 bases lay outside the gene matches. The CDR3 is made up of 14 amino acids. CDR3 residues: CASSGGQGADEAFF. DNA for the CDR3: TGTGCCAGCAGCGGGGGACAGGGGGCAGATGAAGCTTTCTTT.

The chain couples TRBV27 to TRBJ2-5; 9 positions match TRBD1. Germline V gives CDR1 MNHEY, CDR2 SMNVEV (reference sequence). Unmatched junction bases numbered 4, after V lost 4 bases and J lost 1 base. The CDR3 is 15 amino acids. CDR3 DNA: TGTGCCAGCAGTTACTTGGGACAGGGCCAAGAGACCCAGTACTTC. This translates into CASSYLGQGQETQYF.

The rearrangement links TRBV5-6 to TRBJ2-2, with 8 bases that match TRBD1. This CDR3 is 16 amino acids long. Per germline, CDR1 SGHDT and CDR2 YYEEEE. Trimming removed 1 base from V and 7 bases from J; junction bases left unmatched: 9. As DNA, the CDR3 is TGTGCCAGCAGCTTGAGTGGCGCAGGGGGCCACGGGGAGCTGTTTTTT. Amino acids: CASSLSGAGGHGELFF.

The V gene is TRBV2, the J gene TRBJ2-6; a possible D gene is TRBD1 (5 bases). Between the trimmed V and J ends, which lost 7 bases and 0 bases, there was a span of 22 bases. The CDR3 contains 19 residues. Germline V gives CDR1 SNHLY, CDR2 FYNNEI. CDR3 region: CASIVWHGQGDSGANVLTF. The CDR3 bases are TGTGCCAGCATTGTGTGGCATGGGCAGGGCGACTCTGGGGCCAACGTCCTGACTTTC.

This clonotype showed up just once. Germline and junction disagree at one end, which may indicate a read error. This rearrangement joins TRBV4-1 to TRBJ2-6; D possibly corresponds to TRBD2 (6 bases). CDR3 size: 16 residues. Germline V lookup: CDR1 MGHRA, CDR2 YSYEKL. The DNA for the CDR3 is TGTGCCAGCAGCCGAGAGTGTGGACTAAAGGCCAACGTCCTGACTTTC. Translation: CASSRECGLKANVLTF.

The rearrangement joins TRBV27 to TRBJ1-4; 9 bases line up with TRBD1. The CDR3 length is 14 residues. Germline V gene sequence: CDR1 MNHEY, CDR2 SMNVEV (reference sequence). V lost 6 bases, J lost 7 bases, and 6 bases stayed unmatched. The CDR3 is CASRRQGEAEKLFF. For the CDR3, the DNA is TGTGCCAGCAGACGACAGGGGGAGGCTGAAAAACTGTTTTTT.

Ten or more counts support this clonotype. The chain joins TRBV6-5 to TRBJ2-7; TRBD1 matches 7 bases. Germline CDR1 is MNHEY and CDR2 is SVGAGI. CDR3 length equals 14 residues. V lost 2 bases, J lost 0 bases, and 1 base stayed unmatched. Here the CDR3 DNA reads TGTGCCAGCAGTTACGACAGGGACTCCTACGAGCAGTACTTC. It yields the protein CASSYDRDSYEQYF.

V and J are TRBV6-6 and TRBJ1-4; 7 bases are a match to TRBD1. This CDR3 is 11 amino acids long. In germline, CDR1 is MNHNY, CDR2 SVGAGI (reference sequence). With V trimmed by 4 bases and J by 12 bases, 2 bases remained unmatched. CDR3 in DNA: TGTGCCAGCAGTTTCGGACAGGAACTGTTTTTT. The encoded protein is CASSFGQELFF.

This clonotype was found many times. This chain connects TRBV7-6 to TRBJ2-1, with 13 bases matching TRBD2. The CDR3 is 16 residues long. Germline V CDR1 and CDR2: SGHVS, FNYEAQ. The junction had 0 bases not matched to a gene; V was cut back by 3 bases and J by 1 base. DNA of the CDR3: TGTGCCAGCAGCTTGACTAGCGGGGGGTCCTACAATGAGCAGTTCTTC. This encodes CASSLTSGGSYNEQFF.

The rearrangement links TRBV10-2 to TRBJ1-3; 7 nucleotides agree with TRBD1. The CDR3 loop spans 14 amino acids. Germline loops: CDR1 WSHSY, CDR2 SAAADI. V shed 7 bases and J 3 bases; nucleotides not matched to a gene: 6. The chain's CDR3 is CASTQGVGGNTIYF. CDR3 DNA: TGCGCCAGCACTCAGGGGGTCGGTGGAAACACCATATATTTT.